This TCR beta chain is drawn from a study of beta chain features in type 1 diabetes. Donors underwent one heparinised blood draw, 95 to 150 mL on average. Worth noting for this clone: Its matching antigen is unknown.

Study-wide points: More deletions and fewer insertions at VDJ junctions were found in patients with type 1 diabetes. Compared with healthy donors, patients appeared to share more similar naive, central memory and regulatory TCRB repertoires. In every one of the four CD4+ subsets, TCRB CDR3s were moderately but significantly shorter in Type 1 diabetes patients.

The germline V gene encodes CDR1 SGHNT and CDR2 YYREEE (reference sequence). CDR3 length: 16 residues. Trimming took 4 bases from V and 1 from J; bases not matched to a gene: 3. All of the isolated RNA was reverse transcribed, so expressed TCRB transcripts were sequenced. Libraries were prepared by immunoSEQ multiplex PCR; TCRdb keeps only in-frame clonotypes and omits some of them. This sample has 600,000 to 650,000 clones; roughly 15% occur once, and the top ten carry approximately 0.099%. This chain joins TRBV5-4 and TRBJ2-7, with TRBD2 matching over 15 bases. The source of this sequence is a man aged 18 to 29 in good health. Material for sequencing was naive CD4+ T cells from blood. CDR3 in DNA: TGTGCCAGCAGCGTCGGGACTAGCGGGGGGTCCTACGAGCAGTACTTC. Protein: CASSVGTSGGSYEQYF.